The 17 T cell receptor beta chains below come from one sample, sequenced in a study of shared T cell receptors in the human thymus. Data came from immunoSEQ multiplex PCR; TCRdb stores just in-frame clones and leaves some out. The sample gives tens of thousands of clones, roughly 96% of which show up once; around 0.03% is in the top ten. Sequencing input: thymocytes. The receptor source for this set is a human donor.

This clone was picked up one time. The rearrangement links TRBV25-1 to TRBJ2-2, with 7 bases identical to TRBD2. CDR3 length: 15 amino acids. CDR1 and CDR2 (germline): MGHDK, SYGVNS. Trimming at V came to 5 bases and at J to 3 bases, leaving 6 bases not matched to a gene. CDR3 sequence: CASSKAGFDTGELFF. CDR3 DNA: TGTGCCAGCAGTAAAGCGGGGTTTGACACCGGGGAGCTGTTTTTT.

The chain links TRBV10-1 to TRBJ1-4; D perhaps matches TRBD1 (5 bases). This CDR3 contains 16 residues. Germline V lookup: CDR1 WNHNN, CDR2 SYGVQD (reference sequence). Trimming pared 7 bases from V and 0 bases from J, leaving 15 bases between. CDR3 residues: CASNGGAQATNEKLFF. The CDR3 nucleotides are TGCGCCAGCAACGGAGGGGCTCAGGCAACTAATGAAAAACTGTTTTTT.

This clone appeared a single time. The gene calls are TRBV15 and TRBJ1-2; 8 positions match TRBD1. V dropped 6 bases and J dropped 8; count of bases not matched to a gene: 8. From germline, CDR1 is LNHNV and CDR2 YYDKDF (reference sequence). The CDR3 runs to 13 residues. Here the CDR3 DNA reads TGTGCCACCAGTACCCAGGGGGCGAGGGGCTACACCTTC. Protein product: CATSTQGARGYTF. The variable domain in full, with the rest retrieved from reference TRBV15 and TRBJ1-2, is DAMVIQNPRYQVTQFGKPVTLSCSQTLNHNVMYWYQQKSSQAPKLLFHYYDKDFNNEADTPDNFQSRRPNTSFCFLDIRSPGLGDTAMYLCATSTQGARGYTFGSGTRLTVV.

The chain employs TRBV5-1 and TRBJ1-2; perhaps TRBD1 as D (5 bases). CDR1 and CDR2 (germline): SGHRS, YFSETQ. The CDR3 spans 14 residues. V was clipped by 5 bases and J by 3 bases, with 14 bases between them. CDR3 coding DNA: TGCGCCAGCAGGGGCAACAGGATTTACTATGGCTACACCTTC. Translating it yields CASRGNRIYYGYTF.

V gene TRBV18 combines with J gene TRBJ1-2; TRBD1 matches at 10 bases. Germline CDR1 KGHSH, CDR2 LQKENI. This CDR3 contains 15 residues. V lost 5 bases and J lost 3; bases outside the gene matches: 6. The CDR3 is CASSDRGQVDYGYTF. The CDR3 coding sequence is TGTGCCAGCTCAGACAGGGGGCAGGTTGACTATGGCTACACCTTC.

Of note for this clone: This sample includes further DNA sequences coding for the same CDR3. V gene TRBV6-1 combines with J gene TRBJ1-1; a weak D match, TRBD1 (6 bases). There are 13 residues in the CDR3. Germline V CDR1 and CDR2: MNHNS, SASEGT. Trimming took off 6 bases at V and 1 base at J, with 9 bases between the two ends. In DNA form, the CDR3 reads TGTGCCAGCAGCGAGACAGGGAACACTGAAGCTTTCTTT. Its translation: CASSETGNTEAFF.

This chain connects TRBV6-8 to TRBJ1-3; D uncertain. Germline CDR1 is MNHGY and CDR2 is SAAAGT. V was clipped by 7 bases and J by 8 bases, with 9 bases between them. The CDR3 contains 11 residues. CDR3 residues: CASTFGDTIYF. In nucleotides, the CDR3 is TGTGCCAGCACTTTCGGAGACACCATATATTTT.

This clone was recorded once. The chain uses TRBV5-1 and TRBJ2-5; a weak D match, TRBD2 (5 bases). Germline CDR1 reads SGHRS; CDR2 reads YFSETQ. This CDR3 spans 15 amino acids. The ends were cut back, 3 bases at V and 1 base at J, with 13 bases in the middle. The CDR3 region has the DNA TGCGCCAGCAGCTCGGAGGCTGAGATCCAAGAGACCCAGTACTTC. Its translation: CASSSEAEIQETQYF.

This chain joins TRBV12-5 and TRBJ1-2, with a possible D match to TRBD1 (5 bases). The CDR3 is 17 residues long. In germline, CDR1 is LGHNT, CDR2 FRNRAP. The V and J ends lost 1 base and 3 bases respectively, with 18 bases between them. The CDR3: CASGLAQLGVLDYGYTF. DNA for the CDR3: TGTGCTAGTGGTTTGGCTCAATTAGGGGTATTAGACTATGGCTACACCTTC.

This chain uses TRBV4-3 with TRBJ1-6, with D uncertain. The germline gives CDR1 LGHNA, CDR2 YSLEER. The CDR3 has 19 amino acids. V was clipped by 0 bases and J by 4 bases, with 19 bases between them. As DNA, the CDR3 is TGCGCCAGCAGCCAAGATCGAAGGACCCCCGGCCCATATAATTCACCCCTCCACTTT. Translating gives CASSQDRRTPGPYNSPLHF.

This chain joins TRBV19 and TRBJ2-3, with D possibly TRBD2 on 7 matching bases. V lost 0 bases and J 0 bases, leaving 28 bases between the germline ends. This CDR3 has 22 residues. The germline gives CDR1 LNHDA, CDR2 SQIVND (reference sequence). CDR3 coding DNA: TGTGCCAGTAGTATAGATACCCCCACCTCGGGGGGCCATTTTTCTAGCACAGATACGCAGTATTTT. This translates into CASSIDTPTSGGHFSSTDTQYF.

This chain joins TRBV6-5 and TRBJ1-6; D is possibly TRBD1 (5 bases). CDR3 length equals 16 residues. CDR1 and CDR2 (germline): MNHEY, SVGAGI. The ends were cut back, 2 bases at V and 6 bases at J, with 14 bases in the middle. This CDR3 is CASSYVGDGVNSPLHF. Written as DNA, the CDR3 is TGTGCCAGCAGTTACGTGGGGGACGGGGTTAATTCACCCCTCCACTTT.

This rearrangement joins TRBV5-5 to TRBJ2-7, with 9 bases matching TRBD1. This CDR3 has 14 amino acids. Germline V gene data show CDR1 as SGHKS and CDR2 as YYEKEE (reference sequence). The J segment lost 3 bases and the V segment lost 4 bases, leaving 5 bases of the junction unmatched. Written as DNA, the CDR3 is TGTGCCAGCAGCGCCCGGGACAGGGTCTACGAGCAGTACTTC. Protein product: CASSARDRVYEQYF.

The chain links TRBV11-2 to TRBJ2-7, with TRBD1 as a possible D gene (6 bases). V was clipped by 0 bases and J by 4 bases, with 10 bases between them. This CDR3 is 14 amino acids long. The germline CDR1 and CDR2 sequences are SGHAT and FQNNGV. CDR3 nucleotide sequence: TGTGCCAGCAGCTTAGAGGGACAACTTTACGAGCAGTACTTC. Protein sequence: CASSLEGQLYEQYF.

The chain joins TRBV28 to TRBJ1-2; tentative D call: TRBD1 (6 bases). V was cut by 2 bases and J by 4 bases, with 8 bases left in between. This CDR3 is built from 13 residues. Germline lookup yields CDR1 MDHEN and CDR2 SYDVKM. The CDR3 is CASSLGGVYGYTF. The CDR3 DNA is TGTGCCAGCAGTTTAGGGGGCGTCTATGGCTACACCTTC.

This sequence joins TRBV7-2 and TRBJ2-7; D is unclear. This CDR3 region has 14 residues. Germline V lookup: CDR1 SGHTA, CDR2 FQGNSA. Trimming removed 8 bases at V and 3 bases at J, with 17 bases between. Written as DNA, the CDR3 is TGTGCCAGCTCAAAACTCGGAAGCCTCTACGAGCAGTACTTC. The encoded protein is CASSKLGSLYEQYF.

The chain carries TRBV4-3 and TRBJ1-1; tentatively, D is TRBD1 (5 bases). This CDR3 region has 16 residues. Germline loops: CDR1 LGHNA, CDR2 YSLEER. The V end lost 0 bases, the J end lost 6 bases, and 17 bases lay between the germline ends. In nucleotides, the CDR3 is TGCGCCAGCAGCCAAGAGTCCTCAGGGAAAGACTCTGAAGCTTTCTTT. This translates into CASSQESSGKDSEAFF.